This T cell receptor (beta chain) was documented in a study of PD-L1 blockade in urothelial cancer (dated by TCRdb to about 2017). The study in broad terms: Every patient began therapy in the mid-2010s and was given atezolizumab 1,200 mg intravenously every 3 weeks. About 90% of the 29 patients were males with bladder-origin urothelial cancer, and about 65% of the 29 reported a prior smoking history. An ECOG performance status of 0 or 1 was recorded for the patients, and 0 to 3 prior chemotherapy regimens had been received by the patients. Blood samples were analyzed at 3 weeks after treatment start (second dose) and at 6 weeks after treatment start. A median of about 150,000 T cells and 80,000 or so unique TCRs was obtained from blood samples, and a median clonality of approximately 0.08 was observed. Somatic, immune and clinical correlates of response to PD-L1 blockade with atezolizumab in urothelial cancer were the focus of an exploratory multi-omic analysis. Pretreatment tumor samples, along with matched peripheral blood serially collected before and after atezolizumab treatment, were subjected to TCR sequencing. Durable clinical benefit meant progression-free survival longer than 6 months, and TCR features were also tested against progression-free and overall survival. In the same patients, pretreatment tumors underwent whole exome sequencing and RNA sequencing in addition to TCR sequencing. Roughly nine patients achieved durable clinical benefit and some 21 did not. Approximately 30 patients had pretreatment blood TCR-seq, some 24 had at least one posttreatment blood collection, and some 24 had tumor TCR-seq.

Synthetic TCR analog templates were spiked into each PCR to estimate absolute template abundance from read counts. The immunoSEQ assay used bias-controlled V and J gene primers to amplify TCRbeta CDR3 regions from genomic DNA. Rearranged TCRbeta segments were sequenced at approximately 20X coverage. Regarding the original processing steps: Clustering was used to correct sequencing errors, and CDR3s were annotated against IMGT so that V, D and J genes could be assigned. Downstream analyses used only productive TCRbeta rearrangements and left out out-of-frame or stop-codon sequences. Clonality was computed as one minus Shannon entropy normalized by the log of the number of unique productive sequences. Clones differing between time points or between blood and tumor were identified using Fisher's exact test with Benjamini-Hochberg correction, with an adjusted p below 0.01 applied as the threshold. TCRdb re-hosts the immuneACCESS table, in-frame sequences only. Its copies lack some clones; in the studies checked, an unresolved V gene accounts for under half of them, and the cause for the rest is not known. Clonal size and the V and J genes are those of that table, whereas D and trimming came from the DNA. In all, the sample holds around 49,000 clones, and around 89% of those were seen once. The ten largest clones represent about 2.6% of the sample.

The CDR3, cysteine through phenylalanine, is 15 amino acids long. This entry keeps only the CDR3 DNA: 45 bases, framed from base 1. V and J lose 0 bases and 2 bases, and a span of 10 bases separates them. CDR1 and CDR2, looked up from the germline V gene, are SGDLS and YYNGEE. Overall results and qualifications from the work: Greater expansion of tumor-associated TCR clones in peripheral blood 3 weeks after the start of treatment was observed in patients with durable benefit (n of about 21, p = 0.022). A pretreatment peripheral blood TCR clonality below the median was linked to improved progression-free and overall survival. Because of the small sample size (n ≈ 29) and the many exploratory analyses performed, the results are intended to be regarded as hypothesis-generating.

The sample's time point label, decoded: peripheral blood 6 weeks after treatment start. The cohort included 25 to 30 patients with locally advanced or metastatic urothelial carcinoma who were treated at Memorial Sloan Kettering on a trial protocol. Peripheral blood mononuclear cells were collected pretreatment and during treatment, with between 1 and 8 total time points obtained per patient. The Qiagen DNeasy Blood extraction kit was used to purify genomic DNA from total PBMCs and tumor samples. PBMCs were collected pretreatment and during treatment, and were isolated and stored as previously described. Of note for this clone: What this receptor recognizes is not known. Per-base qualities were not stored, and no clone one base away is much larger.

This sequence was found in a man aged 60 to 69 with urothelial cancer. The V gene is TRBV9 and the J gene is TRBJ2-3, and TRBD2 may be the D gene, going by 6 matching bases. This specimen consisted of PBMCs, obtained around atezolizumab (anti-PD-L1) treatment. The nucleotide sequence reads TGTGCCAGCAGCGTAGAACTAGCCGCCACAGATACGCAGTATTTT. Translated, it reads CASSVELAATDTQYF.